The present TCR beta chain was sequenced within a study of CD8+ T cells in alopecia areata. Study-level findings and limits: Relative to normal scalp, lesional scalp, especially alopecia totalis/universalis, showed higher clonality.

Turning to this clone: Its antigen is as yet unknown. The sample holds other DNA sequences that translate to the same CDR3.

This CDR3 is built from 12 residues. The V end was cut by 3 bases, the J end by 6 bases, with 7 bases between. The V gene's germline CDR1 is SNHLY and CDR2 FYNNEI. cDNA prepared by RNA extraction and subsequent reverse transcription served as the template for sequencing. The assay was immunoSEQ multiplex PCR, and TCRdb's table has in-frame clones only and misses some. Of 250,000 or so clones listed, about 68% are singletons. Starting from PBMCs, sorting isolated CD4+ and CD8+ T cells. The chain combines TRBV2 with TRBJ2-3; D not resolved. Sequences were derived from CD4+ T cells sorted from blood, sampled at week 0. This clonotype originated in a human donor with alopecia areata. CDR3 in DNA: TGTGCCAGCAGTGAGAGGACGGATACGCAGTATTTT. Translating gives CASSERTDTQYF.